The TCR beta chain described here comes from a study of control samples from healthy donors and cancer patients. Germline values: CDR1 SGHTA, CDR2 FQGNSA. The CDR3 totals 14 residues. V shed 4 bases and J shed 7 bases, with 14 bases lying between them. Sequencing used immunoSEQ multiplex PCR; TCRdb keeps in-frame clones, though not all of them. The table has tens of thousands of clones, approximately 84% seen once. The chain recombines TRBV7-2 with TRBJ2-1; tentative D call: TRBD2 (6 bases). This clonotype originated in a woman aged 45-65 years with lung cancer. Material for sequencing was PBMCs. The CDR3 DNA reads as TGTGCCAGCAGCTCGTTCGGGGGTTGGAATGAGCAGTTCTTC. Its protein is CASSSFGGWNEQFF.